This T cell receptor (beta chain) was profiled in a study of T cell repertoires in cytomegalovirus infection. Overall study: CMV infection and matching HLA type were both indicated by public TCR beta signatures. Study results and caveats: The ex vivo response was dominated by HLA-C-restricted CMV-specific TCR beta clonotypes. Frequencies of public TCR beta families were cumulated, and this identified carriers of CMV plus the relevant HLA.

This clonotype has only a few counts. As yet, its antigen is unknown. MiXCR was run by TCRdb on the reads, yielding one entry per CDR3 protein. The sample lists just over 300,000 distinct CDR3 sequences; 15% to 20% were seen once. Germline-derived CDR1 and CDR2 are SGHRS and YFSETQ. V shed 7 bases and J shed 1 base, with 15 bases lying between them. There are 15 residues in the CDR3. The clonotype was recovered from a human donor in good health (CMV status not recorded). Some clones in this sample may be carry-over from other donors' samples. V usage is TRBV5-1 and J usage is TRBJ1-5, with D perhaps matching TRBD1 (5 bases). What was sequenced was PBMCs. The chain's CDR3 is CASDGQQVSNQPQHF. The CDR3 coding sequence is TGCGCCAGCGATGGCCAACAGGTGAGCAATCAGCCCCAGCATTTT.